This note documents a single T cell receptor (beta chain) sequence. This entry is derived from a study of blood T cell repertoires in COVID-19. Study at large: Spain, Italy and the United States supplied samples that represented acute and convalescent COVID-19. PBMCs, B-cell-depleted T cells, or T cells were the source of the cDNA or gDNA that made up the material.

In the source study's methods: Estimation of nucleated cell counts relied on the amplification of reference gene primers. The method was immunoSEQ multiplex PCR; TCRdb's version includes in-frame clones alone and lacks a portion of them. D and trimming were read from the DNA, whereas the V and J calls and clone size are those reported in that table. The sample shows about 240,000 clones, 75% to 85% of them seen only once. This CDR3 contains 13 residues. Germline V gene data show CDR1 as WSHSY and CDR2 as SAAADI. Trimming stripped 11 bases from V and 0 bases from J, with 14 bases between. Enrolled during active infection, Seattle patients were then followed longitudinally.

The sequenced material came from peripheral blood. The chain uses TRBV10-2 and TRBJ2-7; a weak D match, TRBD2 (5 bases). The clonotype was recovered from a man over 45 with COVID-19, enrolled during active disease. CDR3 nucleotide sequence: TGCGCCTGCTCGCTAGGGAGCTCCTACGAGCAGTACTTC. Its translation is CACSLGSSYEQYF.